This T cell receptor (beta chain) appears in the sequencing data of a study of T cells in Graves' hyperthyroidism and ophthalmopathy. Study-wide findings and caveats: A 13 V-J model separated ophthalmopathy from stable hyperthyroidism.

Clinical symptoms, serum thyroxine and TRAb, thyroid ultrasound and orbital computed tomography together formed the diagnostic basis. Isolation of PBMCs was performed on 8.5 to 10 ml fresh peripheral blood. From RNA transcripts, TCR beta CDR3 regions were amplified. HTBI primers were employed in a first-round RT-PCR of the TCR CDR3. TCRdb itself ran the multiplex PCR reads through MiXCR, one entry per CDR3 protein. The data show 660,000 or so distinct CDR3 sequences, with 20% seen just once and approximately 30% held by the top ten. This clonotype was picked up a small number of times. The target antigen is unknown. The CDR3 is made up of 13 amino acids. Germline-derived CDR1 and CDR2 are MNHEY and SVGEGT. Trimming removed 11 bases from V and 0 bases from J; junction bases left unmatched: 6.

V and J are TRBV6-2 or TRBV6-3 and TRBJ1-1; 7 nucleotides agree with TRBD1. Sequencing was carried out using blood. The TCR sequence derives from a man aged 25 to 40 with Graves' ophthalmopathy. The CDR3 DNA is TGTGCCGTGGCCAGGGGGGTGAACACTGAAGCTTTCTTT. It codes for CAVARGVNTEAFF.